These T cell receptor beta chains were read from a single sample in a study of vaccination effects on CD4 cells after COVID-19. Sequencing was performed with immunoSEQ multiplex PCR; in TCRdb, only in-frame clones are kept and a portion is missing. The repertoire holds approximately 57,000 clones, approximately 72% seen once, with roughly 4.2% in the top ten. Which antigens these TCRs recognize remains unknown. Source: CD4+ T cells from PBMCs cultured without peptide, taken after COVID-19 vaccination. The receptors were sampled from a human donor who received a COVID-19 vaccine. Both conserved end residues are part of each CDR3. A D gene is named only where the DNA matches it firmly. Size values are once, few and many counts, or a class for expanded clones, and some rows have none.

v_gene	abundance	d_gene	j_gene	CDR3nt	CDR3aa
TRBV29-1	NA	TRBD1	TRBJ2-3	TGCACCGCTTCCCTGACAGGGTCCGAGGGGGATACGCAGTATTTT	CTASLTGSEGDTQYF
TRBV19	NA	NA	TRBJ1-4	TGTGCCAGTAGTATAGGTGCTCTAGAAGGTGGAAAACTGTTTTTT	CASSIGALEGGKLFF
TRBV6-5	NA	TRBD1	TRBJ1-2	TGTGCCAGCAGTCGCAGGGGGCAAGGCGGCTACACCTTC	CASSRRGQGGYTF
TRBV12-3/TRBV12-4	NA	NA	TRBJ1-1	TGTGCCAGCAGTTTGAGGTTGCGGACTGAAGCTTTCTTT	CASSLRLRTEAFF
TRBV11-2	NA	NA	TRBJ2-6	TGTGCCAGCAGCTTAGATTGGCAGGCATCTTACTCTGGGGCCAACGTCCTGACTTTC	CASSLDWQASYSGANVLTF
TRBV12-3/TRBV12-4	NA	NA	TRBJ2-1	TGTGCCAGCGGGCTAGGAGGATTCAATGAGCAGTTCTTC	CASGLGGFNEQFF
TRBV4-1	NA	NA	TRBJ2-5	TGCGCCACCTCTCGCCGAGGGGGGACTCAAGAGACCCAGTACTTC	CATSRRGGTQETQYF
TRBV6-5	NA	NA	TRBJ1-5	TGTGCCAGCAGTTTCGCCCGGCAGCCCCAGCATTTT	CASSFARQPQHF
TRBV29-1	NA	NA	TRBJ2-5	TGCAGCGTTGGGGGGGAGACCCAGTACTTC	CSVGGETQYF
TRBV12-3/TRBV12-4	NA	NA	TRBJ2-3	TGTGCCAGCGGGAGGGGGAGCACAGATACGCAGTATTTT	CASGRGSTDTQYF
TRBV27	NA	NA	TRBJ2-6	TGTGCCAGCAGTTTATCGCGGAGATCGGGTGGCGGGGCCAACGTCCTGACTTTC	CASSLSRRSGGGANVLTF
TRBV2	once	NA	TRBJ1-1	TGTGCCAGCACCCCCGGGGTGATCACTGAAGCTTTCTTT	CASTPGVITEAFF
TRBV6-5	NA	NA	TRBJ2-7	TGTGCCAGCAGTTACACTACCTCAGACTACGAGCAGTACTTC	CASSYTTSDYEQYF
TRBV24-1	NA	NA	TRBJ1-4	TGTGCCACCAGTGATCCTGGCTCAACTAATGAAAAACTGTTTTTT	CATSDPGSTNEKLFF
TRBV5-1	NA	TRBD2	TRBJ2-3	TGCGCCAGCAGCTTGGGGGCTAGCGGGAGCACAGATACGCAGTATTTT	CASSLGASGSTDTQYF
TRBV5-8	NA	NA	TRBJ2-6	TGTGCCAGCAGCTCGGGCGGAGGATCTGGGGCCAACGTCCTGACTTTC	CASSSGGGSGANVLTF
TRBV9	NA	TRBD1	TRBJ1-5	TGTGCCAGCAGCGTGGTATGGTCCCGGGACAGAATCAATCAGCCCCAGCATTTT	CASSVVWSRDRINQPQHF
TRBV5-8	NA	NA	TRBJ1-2	TGTGCCAGCAGTAATCGGACAGTAGTCCCCTTCTATGGCTACACCTTC	CASSNRTVVPFYGYTF
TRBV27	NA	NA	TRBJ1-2	TGTGCCAGCAGTTTAGCGGCAGGGAATAACTATGGCTACACCTTC	CASSLAAGNNYGYTF
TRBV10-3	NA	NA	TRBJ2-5	TGTGCCATCAGTTCGGGACCGGAGACCCAGTACTTC	CAISSGPETQYF
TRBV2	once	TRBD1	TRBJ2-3	TGTGCCAGCAGTGAAGGTGACAGGGGCACAGATACGCAGTATTTT	CASSEGDRGTDTQYF
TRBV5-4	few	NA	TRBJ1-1	TGTGCCAGCAGCTTGCAAGGGGTAGAGAACACTGAAGCTTTCTTT	CASSLQGVENTEAFF
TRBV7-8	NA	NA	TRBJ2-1	TGTGCCAGCAGCCCCACTCGGGGATCCTACAATGAGCAGTTCTTC	CASSPTRGSYNEQFF
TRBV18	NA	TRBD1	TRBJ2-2	TGTGCCAGCTCACTACAGGCCAGGGGGACCGGGGAGCTGTTTTTT	CASSLQARGTGELFF
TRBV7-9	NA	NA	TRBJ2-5	TGTGCCAGCAGCCAGAGGAGGGGCGCGGAGACCCAGTACTTC	CASSQRRGAETQYF
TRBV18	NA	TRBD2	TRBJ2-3	TGTGCCAGCTCACCTTTGGCTAGCGGGAGCTTCGGCACAGATACGCAGTATTTT	CASSPLASGSFGTDTQYF
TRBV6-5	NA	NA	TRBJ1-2	TGTGCCAGCAGTTACTCCCGGGCCCCTAACTATGGCTACACCTTC	CASSYSRAPNYGYTF
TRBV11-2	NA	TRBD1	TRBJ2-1	TGTGCCAGCAGCCCGTCGACAGGGAAGGGTGAGCAGTTCTTC	CASSPSTGKGEQFF
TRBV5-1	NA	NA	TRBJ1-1	TGCGCCAGCAGCTTAGAGTTGAGGAACACTGAAGCTTTCTTT	CASSLELRNTEAFF
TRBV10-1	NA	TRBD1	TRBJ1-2	TGCGCCGGCCAGGATAGACAGGGGGCGGAAGGCTACACCTTC	CAGQDRQGAEGYTF
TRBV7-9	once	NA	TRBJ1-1	TGTGCCAGCAGCTTAGATAAAGCTTTCTTT	CASSLDKAFF
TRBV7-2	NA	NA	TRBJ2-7	TGTGCCAGCAGCTTAGAATTCCCCTACGAGCAGTACTTC	CASSLEFPYEQYF
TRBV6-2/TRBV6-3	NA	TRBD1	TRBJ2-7	TGTGCCAGCAGTGCCTACAGGGGTGTTGTATACGAGCAGTACTTC	CASSAYRGVVYEQYF
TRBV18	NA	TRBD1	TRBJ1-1	TGTGCCAGCTCACTGGACAGGGACACTGAAGCTTTCTTT	CASSLDRDTEAFF
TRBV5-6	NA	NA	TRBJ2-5	TGTGCCAGCAGCTTGTACGGGATGGGGTGGGCAGGTAAAGAGACCCAGTACTTC	CASSLYGMGWAGKETQYF
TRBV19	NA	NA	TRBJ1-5	TGTGCCAGTAGTACCTTAATTAATAGCAATCAGCCCCAGCATTTT	CASSTLINSNQPQHF
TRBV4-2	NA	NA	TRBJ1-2	TGTGCCAGCAGCCAAGCTGGAGGGAGAGGCTACACCTTC	CASSQAGGRGYTF
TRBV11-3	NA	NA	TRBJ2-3	TGTGCCAGCAGCTTAGATCTTGGGGCAGATACGCAGTATTTT	CASSLDLGADTQYF